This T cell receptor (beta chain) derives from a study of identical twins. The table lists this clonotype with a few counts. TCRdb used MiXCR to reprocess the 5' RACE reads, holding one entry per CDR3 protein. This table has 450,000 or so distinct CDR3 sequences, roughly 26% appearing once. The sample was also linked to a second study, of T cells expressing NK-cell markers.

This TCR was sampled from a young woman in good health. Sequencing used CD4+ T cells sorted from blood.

This chain's CDR3 is CASSLEGLHYEQYF. The CDR3 DNA is TGTGCCAGCAGCTTAGAGGGTCTCCACTACGAGCAGTACTTC. This sequence joins TRBV7-8 and TRBJ2-7; D unclear. Trimming removed 1 base from V and 3 bases from J, with 10 bases in between. CDR1 is SGHVS, CDR2 FQNEAQ, per germline. The CDR3 runs to 14 residues.